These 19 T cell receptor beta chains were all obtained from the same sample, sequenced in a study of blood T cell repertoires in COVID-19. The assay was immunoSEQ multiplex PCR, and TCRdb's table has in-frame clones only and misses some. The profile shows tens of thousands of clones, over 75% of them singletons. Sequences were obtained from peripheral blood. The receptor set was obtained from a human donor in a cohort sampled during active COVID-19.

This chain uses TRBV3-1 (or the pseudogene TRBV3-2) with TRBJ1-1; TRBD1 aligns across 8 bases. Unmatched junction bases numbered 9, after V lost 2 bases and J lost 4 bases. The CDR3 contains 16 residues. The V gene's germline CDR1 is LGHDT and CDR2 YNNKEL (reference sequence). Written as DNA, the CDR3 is TGTGCCAGCAGCCAACCCTACCGACAGGGGTTCACTGAAGCTTTCTTT. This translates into CASSQPYRQGFTEAFF.

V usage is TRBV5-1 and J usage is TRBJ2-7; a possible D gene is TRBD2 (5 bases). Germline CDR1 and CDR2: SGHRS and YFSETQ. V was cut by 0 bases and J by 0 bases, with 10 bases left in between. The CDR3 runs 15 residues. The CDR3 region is CASSLGDGISYEQYF. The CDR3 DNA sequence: TGCGCCAGCAGCTTGGGCGACGGGATCTCCTACGAGCAGTACTTC.

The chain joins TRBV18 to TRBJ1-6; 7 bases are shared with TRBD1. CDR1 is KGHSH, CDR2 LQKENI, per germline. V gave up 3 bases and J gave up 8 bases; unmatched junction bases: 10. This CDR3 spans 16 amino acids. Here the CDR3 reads CASSPSSTGVDSPLHF. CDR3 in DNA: TGTGCCAGCTCACCCTCTTCTACAGGGGTGGATTCACCCCTCCACTTT.

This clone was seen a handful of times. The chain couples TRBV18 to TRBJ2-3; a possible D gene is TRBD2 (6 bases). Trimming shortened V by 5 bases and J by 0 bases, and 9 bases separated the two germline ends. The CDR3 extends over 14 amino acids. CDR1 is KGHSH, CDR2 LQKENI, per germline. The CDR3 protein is CASSGGVSTDTQYF. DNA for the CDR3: TGTGCCAGCTCAGGCGGGGTTAGCACAGATACGCAGTATTTT.

CDR3 in amino acids: CASSLGTSGNQYF. The CDR3 DNA is TGTGCCAGCAGCTTGGGGACTAGCGGGAACCAGTACTTC. The rearrangement uses TRBV5-6 and TRBJ2-5, with 12 bases aligning to TRBD2. This CDR3 has 13 residues. The V gene's germline CDR1 is SGHDT and CDR2 YYEEEE. Trimming cost V 0 bases and J 10 bases; bases outside gene matches: 1.

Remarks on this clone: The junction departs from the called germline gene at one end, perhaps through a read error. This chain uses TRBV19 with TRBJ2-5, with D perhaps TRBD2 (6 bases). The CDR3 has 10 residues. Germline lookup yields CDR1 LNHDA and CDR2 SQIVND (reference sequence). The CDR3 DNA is TGTGCCAGTAGGTGGAGGGGCCAGGACTTC. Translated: CASRWRGQDF.

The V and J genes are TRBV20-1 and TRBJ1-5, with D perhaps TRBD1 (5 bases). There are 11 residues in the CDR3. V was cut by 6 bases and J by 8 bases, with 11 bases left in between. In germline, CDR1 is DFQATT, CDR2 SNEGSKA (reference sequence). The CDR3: CSAGEREPQHF. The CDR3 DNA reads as TGCAGTGCAGGGGAAAGGGAGCCCCAGCATTTT.

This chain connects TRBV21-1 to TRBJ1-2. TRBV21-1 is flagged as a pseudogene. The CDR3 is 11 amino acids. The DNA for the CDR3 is TGTGCCAGCAGTCGAAATTCACCTGAGGGCTTC. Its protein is CASSRNSPEGF.

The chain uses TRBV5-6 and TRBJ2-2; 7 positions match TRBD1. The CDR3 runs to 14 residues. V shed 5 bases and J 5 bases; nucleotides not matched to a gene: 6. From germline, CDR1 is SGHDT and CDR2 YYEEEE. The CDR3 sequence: CASSWDRTTGELFF. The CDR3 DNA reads TGTGCCAGCAGTTGGGACAGAACTACCGGGGAGCTGTTTTTT. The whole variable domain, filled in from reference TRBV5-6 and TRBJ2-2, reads DAGVTQSPTHLIKTRGQQVTLRCSPKSGHDTVSWYQQALGQGPQFIFQYYEEEERQRGNFPDRFSGHQFPNYSSELNVNALLLGDSALYLCASSWDRTTGELFFGEGSRLTVL.

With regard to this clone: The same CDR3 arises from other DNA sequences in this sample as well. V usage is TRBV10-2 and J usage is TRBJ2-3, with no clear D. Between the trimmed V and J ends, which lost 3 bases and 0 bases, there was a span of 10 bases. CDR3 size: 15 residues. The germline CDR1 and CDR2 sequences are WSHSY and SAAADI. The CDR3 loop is CASSESPVSTDTQYF. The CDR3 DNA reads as TGCGCCAGCAGTGAAAGTCCAGTAAGCACAGATACGCAGTATTTT.

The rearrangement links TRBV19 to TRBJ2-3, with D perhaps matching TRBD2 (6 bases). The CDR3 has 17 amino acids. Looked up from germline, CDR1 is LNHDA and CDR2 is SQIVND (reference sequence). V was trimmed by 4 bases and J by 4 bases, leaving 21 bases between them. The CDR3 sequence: CASSKSGGFRNPDTQYF. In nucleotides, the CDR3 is TGTGCCAGTAGTAAGAGCGGAGGGTTCCGCAACCCAGATACGCAGTATTTT. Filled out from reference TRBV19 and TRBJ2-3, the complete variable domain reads DGGITQSPKYLFRKEGQNVTLSCEQNLNHDAMYWYRQDPGQGLRLIYYSQIVNDFQKGDIAEGYSVSREKKESFPLTVTSAQKNPTAFYLCASSKSGGFRNPDTQYFGPGTRLTVL.

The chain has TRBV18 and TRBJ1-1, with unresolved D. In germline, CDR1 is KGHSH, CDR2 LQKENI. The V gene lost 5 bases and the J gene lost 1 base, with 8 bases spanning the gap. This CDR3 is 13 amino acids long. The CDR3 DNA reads TGTGCCAGCTCAAAGGCGGGGAACACTGAAGCTTTCTTT. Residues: CASSKAGNTEAFF.

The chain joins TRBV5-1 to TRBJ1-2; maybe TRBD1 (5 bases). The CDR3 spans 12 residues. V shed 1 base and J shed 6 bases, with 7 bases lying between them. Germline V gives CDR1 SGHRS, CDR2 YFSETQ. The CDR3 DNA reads TGCGCCAGCAGCTTGATAGGGGATGGCTACACCTTC. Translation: CASSLIGDGYTF. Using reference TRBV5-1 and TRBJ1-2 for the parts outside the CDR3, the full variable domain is KAGVTQTPRYLIKTRGQQVTLSCSPISGHRSVSWYQQTPGQGLQFLFEYFSETQRNKGNFPGRFSGRQFSNSRSEMNVSTLELGDSALYLCASSLIGDGYTFGSGTRLTVV.

The CDR3 coding sequence is TGTGCCAGCAGTTTAGGGGGGACCCCTGGGACGGGCTATGGCTACACCTTC. Its translation: CASSLGGTPGTGYGYTF. The V and J genes are TRBV28 and TRBJ1-2; possibly TRBD1 for D (5 bases). The germline V gene has CDR1 MDHEN and CDR2 SYDVKM. The CDR3 covers 17 residues. V lost 2 bases to trimming and J lost 4 bases, with 20 bases between them.

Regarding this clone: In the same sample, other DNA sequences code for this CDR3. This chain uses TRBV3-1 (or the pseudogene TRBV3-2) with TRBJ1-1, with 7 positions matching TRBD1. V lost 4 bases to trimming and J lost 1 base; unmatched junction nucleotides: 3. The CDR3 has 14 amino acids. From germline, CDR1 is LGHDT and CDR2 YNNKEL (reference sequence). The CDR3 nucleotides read TGTGCCAGCAGCCGCGGGACAGCGAACACTGAAGCTTTCTTT. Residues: CASSRGTANTEAFF.

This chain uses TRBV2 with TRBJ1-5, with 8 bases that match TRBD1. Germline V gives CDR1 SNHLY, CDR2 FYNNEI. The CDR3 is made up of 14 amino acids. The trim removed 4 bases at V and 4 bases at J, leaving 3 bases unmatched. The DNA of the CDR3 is TGTGCCAGCAGTGCCAGACAGGGGAATCAGCCCCAGCATTTT. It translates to CASSARQGNQPQHF.

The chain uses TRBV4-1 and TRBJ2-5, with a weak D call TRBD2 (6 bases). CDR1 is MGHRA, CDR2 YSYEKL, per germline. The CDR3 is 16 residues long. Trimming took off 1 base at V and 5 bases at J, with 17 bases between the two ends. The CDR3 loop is CASSQVVASGRETQYF. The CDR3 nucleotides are TGCGCCAGCAGCCAAGTTGTAGCCAGCGGGCGTGAGACCCAGTACTTC.

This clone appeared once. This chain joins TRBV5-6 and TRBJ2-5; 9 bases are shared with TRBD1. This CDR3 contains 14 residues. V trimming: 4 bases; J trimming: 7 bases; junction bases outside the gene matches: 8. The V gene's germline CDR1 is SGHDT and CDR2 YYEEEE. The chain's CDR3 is CASSPLQGAVTQYF. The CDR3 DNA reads TGTGCCAGCAGCCCCCTACAGGGGGCCGTGACCCAGTACTTC.

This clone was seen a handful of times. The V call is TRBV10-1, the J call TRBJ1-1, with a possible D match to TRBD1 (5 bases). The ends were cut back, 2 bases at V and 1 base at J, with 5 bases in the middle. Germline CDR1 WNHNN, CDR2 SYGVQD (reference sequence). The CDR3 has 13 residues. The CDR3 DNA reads TGCGCCAGCAGTGAGCAGGGGAACACTGAAGCTTTCTTT. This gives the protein CASSEQGNTEAFF.